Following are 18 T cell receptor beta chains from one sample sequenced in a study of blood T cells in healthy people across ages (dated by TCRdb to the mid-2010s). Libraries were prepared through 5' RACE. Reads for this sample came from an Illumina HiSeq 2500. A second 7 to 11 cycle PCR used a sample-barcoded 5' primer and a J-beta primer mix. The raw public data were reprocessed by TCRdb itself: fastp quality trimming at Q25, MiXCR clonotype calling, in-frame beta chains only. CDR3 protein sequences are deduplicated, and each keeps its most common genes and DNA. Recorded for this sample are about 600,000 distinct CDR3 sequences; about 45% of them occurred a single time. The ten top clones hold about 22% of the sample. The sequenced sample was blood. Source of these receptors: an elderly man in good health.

The CDR3, as DNA: TGCGCCAGCAGCTTCGACCCTACAGGGGCAGGGCAGTACTTC. It codes for CASSFDPTGAGQYF. The rearrangement uses TRBV5-1 and TRBJ2-7; 7 nucleotides match TRBD1. The trim removed 2 bases at V and 9 bases at J, leaving 11 bases unmatched. This CDR3 region has 14 residues. Germline CDR1 is SGHRS and CDR2 is YFSETQ.

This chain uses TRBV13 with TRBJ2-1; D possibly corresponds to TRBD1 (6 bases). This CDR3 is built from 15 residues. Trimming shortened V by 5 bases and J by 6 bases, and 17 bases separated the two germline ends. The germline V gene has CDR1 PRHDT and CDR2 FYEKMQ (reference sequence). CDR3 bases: TGTGCCAGCAGCCACAGGGTTGGTGTGGGCAATGAGCAGTTCTTC. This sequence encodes CASSHRVGVGNEQFF. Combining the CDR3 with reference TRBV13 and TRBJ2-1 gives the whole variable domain AAGVIQSPRHLIKEKRETATLKCYPIPRHDTVYWYQQGPGQDPQFLISFYEKMQSDKGSIPDRFSAQQFSDYHSELNMSSLELGDSALYFCASSHRVGVGNEQFFGPGTRLTVL.

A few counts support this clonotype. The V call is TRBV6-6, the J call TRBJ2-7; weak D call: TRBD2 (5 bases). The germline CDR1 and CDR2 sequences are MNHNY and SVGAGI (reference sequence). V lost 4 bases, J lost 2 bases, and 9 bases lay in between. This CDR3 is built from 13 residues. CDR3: CASSSGVPYEQYF. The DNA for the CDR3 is TGTGCCAGCAGTTCCGGGGTACCCTACGAGCAGTACTTC.

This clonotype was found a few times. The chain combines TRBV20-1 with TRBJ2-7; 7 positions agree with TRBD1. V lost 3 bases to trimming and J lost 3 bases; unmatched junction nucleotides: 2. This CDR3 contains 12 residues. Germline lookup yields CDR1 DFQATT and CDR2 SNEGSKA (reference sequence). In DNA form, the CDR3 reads TGCAGTGCTAGTCCAGGGGGCTACGAGCAGTACTTC. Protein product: CSASPGGYEQYF.

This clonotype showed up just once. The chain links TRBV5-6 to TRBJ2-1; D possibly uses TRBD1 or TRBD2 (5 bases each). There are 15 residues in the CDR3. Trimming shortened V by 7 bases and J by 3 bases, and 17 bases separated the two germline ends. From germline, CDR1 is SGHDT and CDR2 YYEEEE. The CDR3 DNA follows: TGTGCCAGCGGCCAACTCAGGGACGGCTACAATGAGCAGTTCTTC. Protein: CASGQLRDGYNEQFF.

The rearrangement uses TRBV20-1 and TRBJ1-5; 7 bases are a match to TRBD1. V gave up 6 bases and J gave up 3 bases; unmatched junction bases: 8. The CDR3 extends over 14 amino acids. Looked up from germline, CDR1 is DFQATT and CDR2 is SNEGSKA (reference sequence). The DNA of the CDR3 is TGCAGTGCACGAAGAGGACAGGTCAATCAGCCCCAGCATTTT. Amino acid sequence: CSARRGQVNQPQHF.

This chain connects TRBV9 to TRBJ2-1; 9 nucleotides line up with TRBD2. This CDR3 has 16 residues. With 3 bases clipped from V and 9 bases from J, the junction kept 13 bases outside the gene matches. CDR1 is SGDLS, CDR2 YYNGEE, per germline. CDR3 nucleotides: TGTGCCAGCAGCGCCGTCTTAGCGGGAGTTTCTACTGAGCAGTTCTTC. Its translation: CASSAVLAGVSTEQFF.

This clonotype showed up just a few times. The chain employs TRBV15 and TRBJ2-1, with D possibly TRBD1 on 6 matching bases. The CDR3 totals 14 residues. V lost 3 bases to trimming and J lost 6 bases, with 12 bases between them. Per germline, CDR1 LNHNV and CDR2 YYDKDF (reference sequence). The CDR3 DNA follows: TGTGCCACCAGCAGGGAACGGACAGTCAATGAGCAGTTCTTC. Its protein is CATSRERTVNEQFF.

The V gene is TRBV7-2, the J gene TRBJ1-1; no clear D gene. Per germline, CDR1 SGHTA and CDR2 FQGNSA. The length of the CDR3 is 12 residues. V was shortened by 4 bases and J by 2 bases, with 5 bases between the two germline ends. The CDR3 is CASSWTNTEAFF. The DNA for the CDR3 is TGTGCCAGCAGCTGGACTAACACTGAAGCTTTCTTT.

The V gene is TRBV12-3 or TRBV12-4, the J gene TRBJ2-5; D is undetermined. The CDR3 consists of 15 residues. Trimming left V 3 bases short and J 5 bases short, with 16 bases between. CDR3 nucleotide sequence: TGTGCCAGCAGTTTCGAAGCCATACCGGGCGAGACCCAGTACTTC. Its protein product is CASSFEAIPGETQYF.

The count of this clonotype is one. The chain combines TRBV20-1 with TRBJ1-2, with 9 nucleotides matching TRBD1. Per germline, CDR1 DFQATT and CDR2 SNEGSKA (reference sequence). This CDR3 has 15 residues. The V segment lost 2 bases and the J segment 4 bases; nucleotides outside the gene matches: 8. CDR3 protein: CSARPTGQGSYGYTF. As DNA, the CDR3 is TGCAGTGCTAGACCCACAGGACAGGGGTCCTATGGCTACACCTTC.

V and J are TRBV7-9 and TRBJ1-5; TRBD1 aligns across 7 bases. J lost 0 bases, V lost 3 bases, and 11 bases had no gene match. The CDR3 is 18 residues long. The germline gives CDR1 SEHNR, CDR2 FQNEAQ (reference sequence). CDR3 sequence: CASSLFGGGAGSNQPQHF. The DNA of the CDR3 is TGTGCCAGCAGCTTGTTTGGAGGGGGCGCGGGTAGCAATCAGCCCCAGCATTTT.

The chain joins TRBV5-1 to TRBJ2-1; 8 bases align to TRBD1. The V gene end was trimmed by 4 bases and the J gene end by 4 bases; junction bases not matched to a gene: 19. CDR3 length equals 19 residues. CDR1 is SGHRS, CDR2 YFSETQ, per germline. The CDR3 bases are TGCGCCAGCAGCCATCCGGCGGGATGCGGACAGGGTCAGTACAATGAGCAGTTCTTC. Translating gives CASSHPAGCGQGQYNEQFF.

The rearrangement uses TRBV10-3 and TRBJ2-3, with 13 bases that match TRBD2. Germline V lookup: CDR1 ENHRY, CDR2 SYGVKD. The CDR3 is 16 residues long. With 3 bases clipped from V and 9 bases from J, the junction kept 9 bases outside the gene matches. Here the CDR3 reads CAISEMTSGRSGTQYF. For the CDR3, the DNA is TGTGCCATCAGTGAAATGACTAGCGGGAGGAGCGGGACGCAGTATTTT.

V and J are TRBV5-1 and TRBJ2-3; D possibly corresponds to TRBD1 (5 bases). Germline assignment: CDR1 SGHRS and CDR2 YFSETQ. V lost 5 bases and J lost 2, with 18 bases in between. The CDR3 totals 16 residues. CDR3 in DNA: TGCGCCAGCAGGGTGGGGCACAGGCGTCCCACAGATACGCAGTATTTT. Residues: CASRVGHRRPTDTQYF.

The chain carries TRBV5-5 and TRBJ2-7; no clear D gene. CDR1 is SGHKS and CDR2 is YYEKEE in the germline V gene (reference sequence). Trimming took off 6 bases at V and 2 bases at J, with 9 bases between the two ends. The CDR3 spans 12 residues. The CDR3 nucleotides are TGTGCCAGCATCCCTAAAACCTACGAGCAGTACTTC. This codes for CASIPKTYEQYF.

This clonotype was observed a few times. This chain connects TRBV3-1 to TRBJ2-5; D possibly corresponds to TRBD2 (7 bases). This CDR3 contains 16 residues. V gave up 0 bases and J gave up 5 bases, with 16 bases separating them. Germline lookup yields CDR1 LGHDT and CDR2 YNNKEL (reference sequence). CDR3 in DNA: TGTGCCAGCAGCCAAGAACTCGGACTAGGGGGTGAGACCCAGTACTTC. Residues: CASSQELGLGGETQYF.

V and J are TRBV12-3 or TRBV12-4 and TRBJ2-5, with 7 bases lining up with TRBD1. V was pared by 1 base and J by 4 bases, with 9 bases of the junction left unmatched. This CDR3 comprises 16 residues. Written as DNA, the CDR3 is TGTGCCAGCAGTTTAGACCTCTTACAGGGGAGAGAGACCCAGTACTTC. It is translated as CASSLDLLQGRETQYF.